The entry below describes one T cell receptor beta chain. This entry is derived from a study of somatic mutations in cytotoxic T cells in rheumatoid arthritis. The protocol was immunoSEQ multiplex PCR, while the TCRdb copy is restricted to in-frame clones and leaves out a portion. The sample consists of about 10,000 clones, approximately 90% of them appearing once. The CDR3 covers 16 residues. CDR1 is SGDLS, CDR2 YYNGEE, per germline. V lost 0 bases and J 5 bases, leaving 15 bases between the germline ends. Flow cytometry was used to check the purity of CD4+ and CD8+ cells, which had been isolated by positive magnetic bead selection.

Source material: CD8+ T cells sorted from blood. The chain is built from TRBV9 and TRBJ2-1; a possible D gene is TRBD2 (6 bases). This sequence was found in a woman aged 18-35 years with rheumatoid arthritis. This CDR3 is CASSVVTSLPHNEQFF. The CDR3 nucleotides read TGTGCCAGCAGCGTAGTTACTAGCCTCCCCCACAATGAGCAGTTCTTC.